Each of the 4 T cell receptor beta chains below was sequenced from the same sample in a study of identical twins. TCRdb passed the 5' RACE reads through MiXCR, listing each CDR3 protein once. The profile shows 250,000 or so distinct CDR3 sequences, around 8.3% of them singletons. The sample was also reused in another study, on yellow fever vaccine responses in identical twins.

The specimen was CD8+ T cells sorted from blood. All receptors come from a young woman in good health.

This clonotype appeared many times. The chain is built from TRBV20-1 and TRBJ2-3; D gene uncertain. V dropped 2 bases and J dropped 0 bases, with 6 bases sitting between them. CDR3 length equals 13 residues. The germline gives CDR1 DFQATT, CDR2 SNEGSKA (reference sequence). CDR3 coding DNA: TGCAGTGCTAGACCCGGAAGCACAGATACGCAGTATTTT. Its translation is CSARPGSTDTQYF.

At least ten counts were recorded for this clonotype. The CDR3 DNA follows: TGTGCCAGCAGCATTGGACTAGCGGGGGCCAATGAGCAGTTCTTC. Residues: CASSIGLAGANEQFF. The rearrangement links TRBV7-2 to TRBJ2-1; 13 bases match TRBD2. V trimming: 5 bases; J trimming: 6 bases; junction bases outside the gene matches: 4. The CDR3 runs 15 residues. Germline V lookup: CDR1 SGHTA, CDR2 FQGNSA.

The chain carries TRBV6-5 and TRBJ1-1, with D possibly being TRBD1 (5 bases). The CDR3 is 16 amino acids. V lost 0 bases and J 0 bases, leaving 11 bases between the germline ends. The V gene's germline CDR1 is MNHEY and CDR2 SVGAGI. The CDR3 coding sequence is TGTGCCAGCAGTTACTCGAAGCGACAGATGAACACTGAAGCTTTCTTT. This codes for CASSYSKRQMNTEAFF.

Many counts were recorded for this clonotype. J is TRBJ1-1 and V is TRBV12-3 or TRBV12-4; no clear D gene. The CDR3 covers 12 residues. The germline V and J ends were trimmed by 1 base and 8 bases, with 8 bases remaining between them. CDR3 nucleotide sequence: TGTGCCAGCAGTTTAGTTTTTGGGGAAGCTTTCTTT. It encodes CASSLVFGEAFF.